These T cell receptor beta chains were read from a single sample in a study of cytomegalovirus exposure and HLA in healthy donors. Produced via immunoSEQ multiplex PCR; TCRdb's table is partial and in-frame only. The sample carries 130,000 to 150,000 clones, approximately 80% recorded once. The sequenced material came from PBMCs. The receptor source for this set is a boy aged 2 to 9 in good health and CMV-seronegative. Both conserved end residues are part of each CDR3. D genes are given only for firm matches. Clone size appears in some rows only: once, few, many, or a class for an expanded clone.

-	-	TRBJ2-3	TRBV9	TGTGCCAGCAGCGTAGACCCCCACAAGGATACGCAGTATTTT	CASSVDPHKDTQYF
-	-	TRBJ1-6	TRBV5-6	TGTGCCAGCAGCTTGGCCAGGGTGAGACAGTATAATTCACCCCTCCACTTT	CASSLARVRQYNSPLHF
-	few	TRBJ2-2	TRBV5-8	TGTGCCAGCAGCTTGGACAGGCCCACCGGGGAGCTGTTTTTT	CASSLDRPTGELFF
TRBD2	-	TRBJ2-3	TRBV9	TGTGCCAGCAGCGTAGGGGACGGGGGGGCTAAAGATACGCAGTATTTT	CASSVGDGGAKDTQYF
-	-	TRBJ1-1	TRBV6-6	TGTGCCAGCAGCCCCACGGCGGGCACTGAAGCTTTCTTT	CASSPTAGTEAFF
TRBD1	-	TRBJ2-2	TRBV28	TGTGCCAGCAGTCCCCGGACAGGATGGCACACCGGGGAGCTGTTTTTT	CASSPRTGWHTGELFF
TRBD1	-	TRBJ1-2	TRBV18	TGTGCCAGCTCACCAACAGGGACAGAGGGCTATGGCTACACCTTC	CASSPTGTEGYGYTF
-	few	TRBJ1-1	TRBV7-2	TGTGCCAGCAGCTTAGCGGGGCGAATGAACACTGAAGCTTTCTTT	CASSLAGRMNTEAFF
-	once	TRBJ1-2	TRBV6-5	TGTGCCAGCAGTTTCACAAACGCAGGGGCCTATGGCTACACCTTC	CASSFTNAGAYGYTF
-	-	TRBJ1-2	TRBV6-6	TGTGCCAGCAGTTACTCAGTGGGAGACTATGGCTACACCTTC	CASSYSVGDYGYTF
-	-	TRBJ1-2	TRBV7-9	TGTGCCAGCACCCAAAGGGCCCGACAGACACCTAACTATGGCTACACCTTC	CASTQRARQTPNYGYTF
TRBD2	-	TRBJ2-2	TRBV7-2	TGTGCCAGCAGCTTAGAGGGGACTAGCGGGTCCGGGGAGCTGTTTTTT	CASSLEGTSGSGELFF
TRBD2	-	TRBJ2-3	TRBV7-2	TGTGCCAGCAGCTGGATAGCGGGGGGGCCGTCCACAGATACGCAGTATTTT	CASSWIAGGPSTDTQYF
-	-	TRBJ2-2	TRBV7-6	TGTGCCAGCACGTCGGGGTACCAGGACACCGGGGAGCTGTTTTTT	CASTSGYQDTGELFF
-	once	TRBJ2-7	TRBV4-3	TGCGCCAGCAGCCAAGAGCTCGAGTTAGGCGGGCAGTACTTC	CASSQELELGGQYF
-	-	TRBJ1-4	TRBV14	TGTGCCAGCAGCGTTAGTTCGTGGGAAAAACTGTTTTTT	CASSVSSWEKLFF
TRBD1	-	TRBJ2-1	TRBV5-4	TGTGCCAGCAGTCCCGGGACAGGGGACAATGAGCAGTTCTTC	CASSPGTGDNEQFF
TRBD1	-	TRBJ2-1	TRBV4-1	TGCGCCAGCAGCCAAGATACGATGCGACAGGGCCGCAATGAGCAGTTCTTC	CASSQDTMRQGRNEQFF
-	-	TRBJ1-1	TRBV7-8	TGTGCCAGCAGCTTAATTCCCTCTGAAGCTTTCTTT	CASSLIPSEAFF
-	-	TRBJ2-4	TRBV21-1	TGTGCCAGCATCCTTCTGGGCAGGGCGGCCAAAAACATTCAGTACTTC	CASILLGRAAKNIQYF